A selection of T cell receptor beta chains follows, all from one sample in a study of blood T cell repertoires in COVID-19. Some clones are missing from TCRdb's copy, which holds only in-frame ones; the method was immunoSEQ multiplex PCR. The sample shows nearly 300,000 clones, roughly 84% of them seen only once. The sample consisted of peripheral blood. These receptor sequences come from a human donor with COVID-19, enrolled during active disease. The donor label of this sample is uncertain. Each CDR3 is given with its conserved first and last residue. A D gene is named only where the DNA matches it firmly. Clone size is shown for a subset of rows, as once, few, many or a class of expanded clone.

CDR3nt: TGTGCCAGCAGCGGGAGACAGGGCGGCCAAGAGACCCAGTACTTC; CDR3aa: CASSGRQGGQETQYF; j_gene: TRBJ2-5; len: 15; abundance: once; v_gene: TRBV6-6; d_gene: .
CDR3nt: TGTGCCAGCAGTTTGTCGACTAGCGGACAAGAGACCCAGTACTTC; CDR3aa: CASSLSTSGQETQYF; j_gene: TRBJ2-5; len: 15; abundance: .; v_gene: TRBV28; d_gene: TRBD2
CDR3nt: TGTGCCAGCAGCTATCGGGATACCTACGAGCAGTACTTC; CDR3aa: CASSYRDTYEQYF; j_gene: TRBJ2-7; len: 13; abundance: .; v_gene: TRBV7-8; d_gene: .
CDR3nt: TGTGCCAGTAGTAGGGAGTACACTGAAGCTTTCTTT; CDR3aa: CASSREYTEAFF; j_gene: TRBJ1-1; len: 12; abundance: .; v_gene: TRBV19; d_gene: .
CDR3nt: TGTGCCTGGAGTGTTGCCCGGAGGGGCTACACCTTC; CDR3aa: CAWSVARRGYTF; j_gene: TRBJ1-2; len: 12; abundance: .; v_gene: TRBV30; d_gene: .
CDR3nt: TGTGCCAGCAGCTTATACAGGGGGCAAGGGGACACTGAAGCTTTCTTT; CDR3aa: CASSLYRGQGDTEAFF; j_gene: TRBJ1-1; len: 16; abundance: .; v_gene: TRBV5-6; d_gene: TRBD1
CDR3nt: TGTGCCAGCAGCTTGGCTACCCAGGCGGGGGGAGCGTTCTACAATGAGCAGTTCTTC; CDR3aa: CASSLATQAGGAFYNEQFF; j_gene: TRBJ2-1; len: 19; abundance: once; v_gene: TRBV5-6; d_gene: TRBD2
CDR3nt: TGTGCCAGCAGCAAGATTCCGGGACTAGCGGATAACACCGGGGAGCTGTTTTTT; CDR3aa: CASSKIPGLADNTGELFF; j_gene: TRBJ2-2; len: 18; abundance: .; v_gene: TRBV5-4; d_gene: TRBD2
CDR3nt: TGTGCCAGCAGACAGGGGGCCTACGAGCAGTACTTC; CDR3aa: CASRQGAYEQYF; j_gene: TRBJ2-7; len: 12; abundance: .; v_gene: TRBV6-5; d_gene: TRBD1
CDR3nt: TGTGCCAGCAGCTTAAGCGGCAGTTACTACGAGCAGTACTTC; CDR3aa: CASSLSGSYYEQYF; j_gene: TRBJ2-7; len: 14; abundance: .; v_gene: TRBV7-6; d_gene: .
CDR3nt: TGTGCCAGCAGTTTATCCGGGACATACTCTGGAAACACCATATATTTT; CDR3aa: CASSLSGTYSGNTIYF; j_gene: TRBJ1-3; len: 16; abundance: .; v_gene: TRBV27; d_gene: .
CDR3nt: TGTGCCTGGATTATGCGGGGGAACTATGGCTACACCTTC; CDR3aa: CAWIMRGNYGYTF; j_gene: TRBJ1-2; len: 13; abundance: .; v_gene: TRBV30; d_gene: .
CDR3nt: TGTGCCAGCAGTGAGTTCTCAGGGGCGGTGACTGAAGCTTTCTTT; CDR3aa: CASSEFSGAVTEAFF; j_gene: TRBJ1-1; len: 15; abundance: .; v_gene: TRBV6-1; d_gene: .
CDR3nt: TGTGCCAGCAGCCCCCTCGGGGGAGGTGGCACAGATACGCAGTATTTT; CDR3aa: CASSPLGGGGTDTQYF; j_gene: TRBJ2-3; len: 16; abundance: .; v_gene: TRBV11-2; d_gene: .
CDR3nt: TGTGCCAGCAGCTTTTTCGTCGGGGGGAACACTGAAGCTTTCTTT; CDR3aa: CASSFFVGGNTEAFF; j_gene: TRBJ1-1; len: 15; abundance: .; v_gene: TRBV7-9; d_gene: .
CDR3nt: TGTGCCAGCAGGCGTTTTGGTTATCAGCCCCAGCATTTT; CDR3aa: CASRRFGYQPQHF; j_gene: TRBJ1-5; len: 13; abundance: .; v_gene: TRBV2; d_gene: .
CDR3nt: TGTGCCAGCAGCTTAGCGGGGGGTGGGAACACTGAAGCTTTCTTT; CDR3aa: CASSLAGGGNTEAFF; j_gene: TRBJ1-1; len: 15; abundance: .; v_gene: TRBV7-2; d_gene: .
CDR3nt: TGTGCCAGTAGTAAGGGCGGGACGTACTCCTACGAGCAGTACTTC; CDR3aa: CASSKGGTYSYEQYF; j_gene: TRBJ2-7; len: 15; abundance: .; v_gene: TRBV19; d_gene: .
CDR3nt: TGTGCCAGCAGTTACAGGACGGGAGTGGAGCAGTTCTTC; CDR3aa: CASSYRTGVEQFF; j_gene: TRBJ2-1; len: 13; abundance: .; v_gene: TRBV6-5; d_gene: .
CDR3nt: TGTGCCAGCAGCTTACTCAGGGGATCAACCGGGGAGCTGTTTTTT; CDR3aa: CASSLLRGSTGELFF; j_gene: TRBJ2-2; len: 15; abundance: .; v_gene: TRBV7-2; d_gene: .
CDR3nt: TGTGCCAGCAGTGAAGCAAGACTCACGAACACCATATATTTT; CDR3aa: CASSEARLTNTIYF; j_gene: TRBJ1-3; len: 14; abundance: .; v_gene: TRBV6-1; d_gene: .
CDR3nt: TGTGCCAGCAGTTTGCACACAGGCTCTGGAAACACCATATATTTT; CDR3aa: CASSLHTGSGNTIYF; j_gene: TRBJ1-3; len: 15; abundance: few; v_gene: TRBV28; d_gene: .
CDR3nt: TGTGCCAGCAGCCTACTATTGGGAGGGAGGCGTGGAGAGACCCAGTACTTC; CDR3aa: CASSLLLGGRRGETQYF; j_gene: TRBJ2-5; len: 17; abundance: .; v_gene: TRBV7-2; d_gene: TRBD2
CDR3nt: TGTGCCAGCAGCTCGGACAGGGTCTACACCGGGGAGCTGTTTTTT; CDR3aa: CASSSDRVYTGELFF; j_gene: TRBJ2-2; len: 15; abundance: .; v_gene: TRBV7-2; d_gene: TRBD1
CDR3nt: TGCGCCAGCAGCCAAGACCAGGGTTACAGTGAAAAACTGTTTTTT; CDR3aa: CASSQDQGYSEKLFF; j_gene: TRBJ1-4; len: 15; abundance: .; v_gene: TRBV4-3; d_gene: .
CDR3nt: TGTGCCAGCAGCCCCCAGACTCTCAGGGGCTACTATGGCTACACCTTC; CDR3aa: CASSPQTLRGYYGYTF; j_gene: TRBJ1-2; len: 16; abundance: .; v_gene: TRBV21-1; d_gene: .
CDR3nt: TGTGCCAGCAGTTACGACAGCGCGGGGCCTGAAGCTTTCTTT; CDR3aa: CASSYDSAGPEAFF; j_gene: TRBJ1-1; len: 14; abundance: .; v_gene: TRBV6-6; d_gene: .
CDR3nt: TGTGCCAGCGGAGGGAGACTAGGAAAAAGTTGGTCCTACGAGCAGTACTTC; CDR3aa: CASGGRLGKSWSYEQYF; j_gene: TRBJ2-7; len: 17; abundance: .; v_gene: TRBV2; d_gene: .
CDR3nt: TGCAGCGTTTCCTTCACCCTGAACAGGCCGAACACCGGGGAGCTGTTTTTT; CDR3aa: CSVSFTLNRPNTGELFF; j_gene: TRBJ2-2; len: 17; abundance: few; v_gene: TRBV29-1; d_gene: .
CDR3nt: TGTGCCAGCAGCTTAGTACAGGCCCGTGCGAATGAGCAGTTCTTC; CDR3aa: CASSLVQARANEQFF; j_gene: TRBJ2-1; len: 15; abundance: many; v_gene: TRBV11-2; d_gene: .
CDR3nt: TGCGCCAGCACCCCAGGGGGGCAAGAGACCCAGTACTTC; CDR3aa: CASTPGGQETQYF; j_gene: TRBJ2-5; len: 13; abundance: .; v_gene: TRBV5-1; d_gene: .
CDR3nt: TGTGCCAGCAGTGAATATACCAGCGGGGACACCGGGGAGCTGTTTTTT; CDR3aa: CASSEYTSGDTGELFF; j_gene: TRBJ2-2; len: 16; abundance: .; v_gene: TRBV25-1; d_gene: TRBD2
CDR3nt: TGTGCCAGCAGCTTGGTGGGAGAACTTGCAACTAATGAAAAACTGTTTTTT; CDR3aa: CASSLVGELATNEKLFF; j_gene: TRBJ1-4; len: 17; abundance: once; v_gene: TRBV5-6; d_gene: .
CDR3nt: TGTGCCAGCAGTAGCCAGGGGGGCGTTCTAGCCAAAAACATTCAGTACTTC; CDR3aa: CASSSQGGVLAKNIQYF; j_gene: TRBJ2-4; len: 17; abundance: .; v_gene: TRBV28; d_gene: .
CDR3nt: TGTGCCTGGAGTGACCTTTACGGGTACGAGCAGTACTTC; CDR3aa: CAWSDLYGYEQYF; j_gene: TRBJ2-7; len: 13; abundance: .; v_gene: TRBV30; d_gene: .
CDR3nt: TGTGCCAGTACCATGACAGGGGTAGACACTGAAGCTTTCTTT; CDR3aa: CASTMTGVDTEAFF; j_gene: TRBJ1-1; len: 14; abundance: .; v_gene: TRBV19; d_gene: TRBD1
CDR3nt: TGTGCCAGCAGTTTATCCCCGCGGGGGGCAACCGGGGAGCTGTTTTTT; CDR3aa: CASSLSPRGATGELFF; j_gene: TRBJ2-2; len: 16; abundance: .; v_gene: TRBV28; d_gene: TRBD2
CDR3nt: TGTGCCAGCAGCCCCCGCCGCGGCGGGAGGGTGGGAGAGACCCAGTACTTC; CDR3aa: CASSPRRGGRVGETQYF; j_gene: TRBJ2-5; len: 17; abundance: .; v_gene: TRBV9; d_gene: TRBD2
CDR3nt: TGTGCCTGGATTGCAAGGCGGCTAGCGGGAGGGGTAAGCACAGATACGCAGTATTTT; CDR3aa: CAWIARRLAGGVSTDTQYF; j_gene: TRBJ2-3; len: 19; abundance: .; v_gene: TRBV30; d_gene: TRBD2
CDR3nt: TGTGCCAGCAGTCTCGACAGGAACTATGGCTACACCTTC; CDR3aa: CASSLDRNYGYTF; j_gene: TRBJ1-2; len: 13; abundance: .; v_gene: TRBV28; d_gene: .
CDR3nt: TGTGCATCGGAGATAGGGGGAGGCTACACCTTC; CDR3aa: CASEIGGGYTF; j_gene: TRBJ1-2; len: 11; abundance: few; v_gene: TRBV30; d_gene: .
CDR3nt: TGTGCCAGTAGCCGCACTAGCGGGAACACCGGGGAGCTGTTTTTT; CDR3aa: CASSRTSGNTGELFF; j_gene: TRBJ2-2; len: 15; abundance: .; v_gene: TRBV19; d_gene: TRBD2
CDR3nt: TGTGCCAGCAGCCCCCCGGGACACAAGTTTGGGACCCAGTACTTC; CDR3aa: CASSPPGHKFGTQYF; j_gene: TRBJ2-5; len: 15; abundance: .; v_gene: TRBV3-1/TRBV3-2; d_gene: .
CDR3nt: TGTGCCAGCAGACGGCCGGGACTAGCGGGAGACAATGAGCAGTTCTTC; CDR3aa: CASRRPGLAGDNEQFF; j_gene: TRBJ2-1; len: 16; abundance: .; v_gene: TRBV11-2; d_gene: TRBD2
CDR3nt: TGTGCCAGCAGTTTCCCCGGGTCCCACGAGCAGTACTTC; CDR3aa: CASSFPGSHEQYF; j_gene: TRBJ2-7; len: 13; abundance: .; v_gene: TRBV27; d_gene: .
CDR3nt: TGTGCCAGTAGTCAAGTGGGGGGGTCTGGTGATTCACCCCTCCACTTT; CDR3aa: CASSQVGGSGDSPLHF; j_gene: TRBJ1-6; len: 16; abundance: .; v_gene: TRBV19; d_gene: .